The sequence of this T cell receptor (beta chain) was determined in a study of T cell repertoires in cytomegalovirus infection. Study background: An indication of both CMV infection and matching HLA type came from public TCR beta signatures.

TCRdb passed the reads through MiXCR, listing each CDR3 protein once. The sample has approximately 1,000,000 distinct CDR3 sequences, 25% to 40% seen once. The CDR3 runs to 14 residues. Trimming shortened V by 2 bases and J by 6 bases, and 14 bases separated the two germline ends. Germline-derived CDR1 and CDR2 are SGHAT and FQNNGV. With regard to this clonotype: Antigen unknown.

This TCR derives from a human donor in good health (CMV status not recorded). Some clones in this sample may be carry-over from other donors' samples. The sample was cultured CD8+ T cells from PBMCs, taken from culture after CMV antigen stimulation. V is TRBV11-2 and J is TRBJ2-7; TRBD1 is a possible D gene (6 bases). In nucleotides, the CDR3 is TGTGCCAGCAGCTTAACAGGGCTAACTATCGAGCAGTACGTC. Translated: CASSLTGLTIEQYV.